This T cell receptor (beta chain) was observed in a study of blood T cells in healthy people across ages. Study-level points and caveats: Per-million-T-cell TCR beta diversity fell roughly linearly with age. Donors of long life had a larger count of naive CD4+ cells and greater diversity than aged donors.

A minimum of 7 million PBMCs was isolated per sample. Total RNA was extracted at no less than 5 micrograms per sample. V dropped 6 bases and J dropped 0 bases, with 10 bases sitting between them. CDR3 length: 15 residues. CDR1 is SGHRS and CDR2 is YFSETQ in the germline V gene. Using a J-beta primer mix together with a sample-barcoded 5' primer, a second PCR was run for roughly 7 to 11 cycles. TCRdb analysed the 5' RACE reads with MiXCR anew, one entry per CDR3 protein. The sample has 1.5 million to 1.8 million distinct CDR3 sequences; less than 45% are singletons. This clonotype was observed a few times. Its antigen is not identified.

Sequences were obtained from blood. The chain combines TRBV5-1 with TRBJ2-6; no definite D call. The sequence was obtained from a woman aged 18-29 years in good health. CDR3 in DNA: TGCGCCAGCAACCAGAGAAGCTCTGGGGCCAACGTCCTGACTTTC. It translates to CASNQRSSGANVLTF.